The clone carrying this T cell receptor beta chain was seen ten or more times. The sample originates from a study of T cells in Graves' hyperthyroidism and ophthalmopathy. TCR beta CDR3 regions were amplified from RNA. The primer set for the first-round RT-PCR of the TCR CDR3 was HTBI. TCRdb recomputed calls from the multiplex PCR reads with MiXCR, one row per CDR3 protein. The data contain around 760,000 distinct CDR3 sequences, 35% of them singletons. V was pared by 3 bases and J by 1 base, with 13 bases between. Germline CDR1 and CDR2: WSHSY and SAAADI. CDR3 length: 17 residues. Material for sequencing was blood. This sequence was found in a middle-aged woman with Graves' hyperthyroidism. The gene calls are TRBV10-2 and TRBJ1-6; no clear D. This CDR3 is CASSDPRWRSYNSPLHF. The CDR3 DNA is TGCGCCAGCAGTGATCCTAGGTGGAGATCCTATAATTCACCCCTCCACTTT.